This T cell receptor (beta chain) stems from a study of blood T cells in healthy people across ages. Regarding the study as a whole: Both higher diversity and more naive CD4+ cells marked long-lived donors when set against aged donors.

This CDR3 region has 11 residues. Trimming stripped 4 bases from V and 7 bases from J, with 8 bases between. CDR1 is LGHDT, CDR2 YNNKEL, per germline (reference sequence). With a J-beta primer mix and a sample-barcoded 5' primer, a second PCR ran 7 to 11 cycles. Each cDNA molecule was tagged by a template-switch adaptor with 12 random nucleotides. TCRdb passed the 5' RACE reads through MiXCR, listing each CDR3 protein once. This table has 550,000 to 750,000 distinct CDR3 sequences, around 20% appearing once. Details on this clonotype: Its antigen is as yet unknown.

Isolation of PBMCs gave at least 7 million cells per sample. RNA extraction gave at least 5.5 micrograms of total RNA per sample. Sequencing was carried out using blood. V and J are TRBV3-1 and TRBJ2-7, with no clear D. The receptor was isolated from a man in his 70s in good health. The CDR3 DNA sequence: TGTGCCAGCAGCCGAAGCTCGGAGCAGTACTTC. This sequence encodes CASSRSSEQYF.